A single sample gave rise to the 2 T cell receptor beta chains below, sequenced in a study of blood T cell repertoires in COVID-19. Libraries were prepared by immunoSEQ multiplex PCR; TCRdb keeps only in-frame clonotypes and omits some of them. The profile shows around 250,000 clones, around four fifths of them singletons. Sequenced: peripheral blood. These receptors all stem from a man aged 35 to 55 with active or convalescent COVID-19.

V usage is TRBV12-3 or TRBV12-4 and J usage is TRBJ2-3; D perhaps matches TRBD1 (6 bases). CDR3 size: 13 residues. Between the trimmed V and J ends, which lost 3 bases and 4 bases, there was a span of 8 bases. The CDR3 nucleotides read TGTGCCAGCAGTTTTAGGACAGCAGATACGCAGTATTTT. Translated: CASSFRTADTQYF.

In regard to this clone: The junction shows a germline mismatch at one end, possibly a read error. The rearrangement uses TRBV7-7 and TRBJ2-7, with D possibly matching TRBD1 (5 bases). Per germline, CDR1 SSHAT and CDR2 FNYEAQ (reference sequence). This CDR3 region has 15 residues. CDR3 sequence reads: CASSPGRAAIYEQYF. As DNA, the CDR3 is TGTGCTAGCAGCCCTGGCAGGGCCGCAATCTACGAGCAGTACTTC.